Following are 22 T cell receptor beta chains from one sample sequenced in a study of naive and memory T cell subsets. For blood and skin samples, reverse transcription used TCR alpha and beta constant primers. Each CDR3 protein gets one entry after TCRdb re-called the 5' RACE reads with MiXCR. The sample contains over 20,000 distinct CDR3 sequences, under 30% of which appear only once. Adult healthy volunteers gave 2.5 ml peripheral blood for whole-blood RNA. The receptors shown here come from a female donor in good health.

In its sample, this clonotype ranks as medium-sized (0.01 to 0.1%). The gene calls are TRBV7-8 and TRBJ2-1, with unresolved D. The CDR3 runs 14 residues. From germline, CDR1 is SGHVS and CDR2 FQNEAQ. Trimming shortened V by 8 bases and J by 1 base, and 12 bases separated the two germline ends. The DNA for the CDR3 is TGTGCCAGCCGCCCACGCGGATCCTACAATGAGCAGTTCTTC. This translates into CASRPRGSYNEQFF.

This clonotype ranks as medium-sized. The V and J genes are TRBV19 and TRBJ2-2; D tentatively reads TRBD1 or TRBD2 (5 bases each). Germline values: CDR1 LNHDA, CDR2 SQIVND (reference sequence). Trimming removed 7 bases at V and 4 bases at J, with 10 bases between. The CDR3 totals 13 residues. As DNA, the CDR3 is TGTGCCAGTACTGGGGGATTCACCGGGGAGCTGTTTTTT. Protein sequence: CASTGGFTGELFF.

The sample holds a few counts of this clonotype. The CDR3 bases are TGTGCCAGCAGTTACTCCCCCGATTCACCCCTCCACTTT. It encodes CASSYSPDSPLHF. V usage is TRBV6-5 and J usage is TRBJ1-6, with unresolved D. The germline V gene encodes CDR1 MNHEY and CDR2 SVGAGI. Deletions cut 0 bases from V and 8 bases from J, with 5 bases between. The length of the CDR3 is 13 residues.

On this clonotype: This may be a read error: a much more frequent sequence differs by one nucleotide. This chain connects TRBV20-1 to TRBJ2-5; no clear D gene. V lost 6 bases to trimming and J lost 5 bases, with 19 bases between them. The length of the CDR3 is 14 residues. Germline values: CDR1 DFQATT, CDR2 SNEGSKA (reference sequence). The CDR3 sequence is CSADDDTTGETQYF. The CDR3 DNA is TGCAGTGCCGACGACGACACGACTGGGGAGACCCAGTACTTC.

The sample holds many counts of this clonotype. The rearrangement uses TRBV7-2 and TRBJ2-7; 12 bases are a match to TRBD2. Trimming cost V 4 bases and J 3 bases; bases outside gene matches: 7. Germline CDR1 reads SGHTA; CDR2 reads FQGNSA. This CDR3 has 16 residues. In DNA form, the CDR3 reads TGTGCCAGCAGCTCTCGACTAGCGGGGGAAAGCTACGAGCAGTACTTC. It translates to CASSSRLAGESYEQYF. Based on the CDR3 plus reference TRBV7-2 and TRBJ2-7, the full variable domain is GAGVSQSPSNKVTEKGKDVELRCDPISGHTALYWYRQSLGQGLEFLIYFQGNSAPDKSGLPSDRFSAERTGGSVSTLTIQRTQQEDSAVYLCASSSRLAGESYEQYFGPGTRLTVT.

This clonotype is categorized as medium-sized. The genes are TRBV28 and TRBJ2-5; D is ambiguous. The CDR3 length is 20 residues. The V gene lost 3 bases and the J gene lost 11 bases, with 37 bases spanning the gap. Germline V CDR1 and CDR2: MDHEN, SYDVKM. In DNA form, the CDR3 reads TGTGCCAGCAGTTTCAGTTGGGCGGCTGACGAACGGCGTGGGATTTTGGGGCAGTACTTC. This translates into CASSFSWAADERRGILGQYF.

The J gene is TRBJ2-4, the V gene TRBV29-1; tentative D call: TRBD1 (5 bases). Germline CDR1 reads SQVTM; CDR2 reads ANQGSEA. The CDR3 is made up of 11 amino acids. V was trimmed by 7 bases and J by 7 bases, leaving 11 bases between them. The CDR3 DNA reads as TGCAGCGCCCGGACACAGAACATTCAGTACTTC. It encodes CSARTQNIQYF.

Sample share makes this clonotype medium-sized (0.01 to 0.1%). The CDR3 loop reads CASSSRGSYNEQFF. The CDR3 bases are TGTGCCAGCAGCTCCAGGGGATCCTACAATGAGCAGTTCTTC. V usage is TRBV7-3 and J usage is TRBJ2-1; a possible D gene is TRBD1 (6 bases). Germline-derived CDR1 and CDR2 are SGHTA and FQGTGA. The CDR3 has 14 residues. Trimming removed 4 bases at V and 1 base at J, with 8 bases between.

The V call is TRBV29-1, the J call TRBJ1-2; tentatively, D is TRBD1 (6 bases). The CDR3 extends over 12 amino acids. Trimming shortened V by 6 bases and J by 5 bases, and 13 bases separated the two germline ends. Per germline, CDR1 SQVTM and CDR2 ANQGSEA. CDR3 sequence: CSVHRTVYGYTF. The CDR3 coding sequence is TGCAGCGTACATAGGACAGTTTATGGCTACACCTTC.

The V call is TRBV6-2 or TRBV6-3, the J call TRBJ2-3; D is unclear. The germline gives CDR1 MNHEY, CDR2 SVGEGT. With 5 bases removed from V and 2 bases from J, the gap between germline ends came to 2 bases. CDR3 length: 11 amino acids. The CDR3 coding sequence is TGTGCCAGCAGTCACACAGATACGCAGTATTTT. It specifies CASSHTDTQYF.

V usage is TRBV6-5 and J usage is TRBJ1-1, with TRBD1 identical over 7 bases. The V and J ends lost 2 bases and 11 bases, in that order; junction bases with no gene match: 8. Germline CDR1 reads MNHEY; CDR2 reads SVGAGI. The CDR3 loop spans 13 amino acids. In DNA, the CDR3 is TGTGCCAGCAGTTACAACTCAGGGGGTAGGGCTTTCTTT. It specifies CASSYNSGGRAFF.

This clonotype qualifies as medium-sized (0.01 to 0.1%). This chain links TRBV11-2 with TRBJ2-1; 9 bases are a match to TRBD2. CDR3 length: 14 residues. The germline V gene has CDR1 SGHAT and CDR2 FQNNGV. V lost 5 bases to trimming and J lost 3 bases; unmatched junction nucleotides: 2. CDR3: CASSRSGSYNEQFF. For the CDR3, the DNA is TGTGCCAGCAGCCGTAGCGGGAGCTACAATGAGCAGTTCTTC.

The V and J genes are TRBV6-2 or TRBV6-3 and TRBJ2-1, with 10 bases aligning to TRBD2. J lost 7 bases, V lost 8 bases, and 2 bases had no gene match. This CDR3 region has 12 residues. Germline V gene sequence: CDR1 MNHEY, CDR2 SVGEGT. CDR3 in amino acids: CASLAGVNEQFF. CDR3 nucleotide sequence: TGTGCCAGCCTAGCGGGAGTGAATGAGCAGTTCTTC.

This clonotype was seen repeatedly, ten times or more. This chain links TRBV12-3 or TRBV12-4 with TRBJ1-2; weak D call: TRBD1 (6 bases). This CDR3 comprises 13 residues. V was pared by 5 bases and J by 8 bases, with 15 bases between. The CDR3 DNA reads as TGTGCCAGCAGTAAGACAGGCAGGTGGGGCTACACCTTC. It encodes CASSKTGRWGYTF.

The sample holds many counts of this clonotype. This rearrangement joins TRBV12-3 or TRBV12-4 to TRBJ2-7; D possibly corresponds to TRBD2 (6 bases). This CDR3 region has 16 residues. V lost 5 bases, J lost 1 base, and 18 bases lay in between. The CDR3 bases are TGTGCCAGCAGTCCCCTAGGGTTAGGACTATCCTACGAGCAGTACTTC. As protein: CASSPLGLGLSYEQYF.

V usage is TRBV20-1 and J usage is TRBJ2-1, with D tentatively TRBD1 (6 bases). There are 14 residues in the CDR3. Per the germline V gene, CDR1 is DFQATT and CDR2 is SNEGSKA (reference sequence). V lost 6 bases, J lost 0 bases, and 12 bases lay in between. CDR3 residues: CSARTVYSYNEQFF. For the CDR3, the DNA is TGCAGTGCCCGGACAGTCTACTCCTACAATGAGCAGTTCTTC.

The V gene is TRBV5-1, the J gene TRBJ2-3; TRBD2 matches 8 bases. CDR3 length: 15 amino acids. V gave up 2 bases and J gave up 1 base; unmatched junction bases: 3. Germline V gives CDR1 SGHRS, CDR2 YFSETQ. The CDR3 spells CASSFRGGGTDTQYF. In DNA form, the CDR3 reads TGCGCCAGCAGCTTCCGGGGGGGCGGCACAGATACGCAGTATTTT.

By sample fraction, this clonotype is medium-sized. CDR3 DNA: TGTGCCGCCTCAGGGGCGTCGAGGGAAGCTTTCTTT. Amino acids: CAASGASREAFF. V is TRBV5-4 and J is TRBJ1-1, with a tentative D call TRBD1 (6 bases). Germline V gene sequence: CDR1 SGHNT, CDR2 YYREEE (reference sequence). This CDR3 has 12 amino acids. V lost 10 bases and J 8 bases, leaving 18 bases between the germline ends.

In its sample, this clonotype is medium-sized. V is TRBV11-2 and J is TRBJ2-7; D possibly corresponds to TRBD2 (5 bases). Looked up from germline, CDR1 is SGHAT and CDR2 is FQNNGV. The CDR3 has 11 amino acids. Trimming pared 7 bases from V and 7 bases from J, leaving 11 bases between. CDR3 in DNA: TGTGCCAGCACCCTGACGGGGGAGCAGTACTTC. It is translated as CASTLTGEQYF.

This clonotype was recorded at least ten times. The rearrangement links TRBV6-2 or TRBV6-3 to TRBJ2-3, with D uncertain. This CDR3 is 20 amino acids long. Germline CDR1 MNHEY, CDR2 SVGEGT. V lost 5 bases and J lost 4, with 31 bases in between. CDR3 region: CASSRNLEKIETVKADTQYF. Written as DNA, the CDR3 is TGTGCCAGCAGTCGCAACCTTGAAAAAATTGAGACGGTAAAGGCAGATACGCAGTATTTT.

CDR3 nucleotides: TGTGCCAGCTCATCAACGACAGGGAACTCTGGAAACACCATATATTTT. Translating gives CASSSTTGNSGNTIYF. The chain uses TRBV18 and TRBJ1-3; 7 bases map to TRBD1. Germline CDR1 and CDR2: KGHSH and LQKENI. The ends lost 5 bases at V and 0 bases at J; junction bases unmatched: 7. This CDR3 region has 16 residues. Full variable domain (rest looked up from reference TRBV18 and TRBJ1-3): NAGVMQNPRHLVRRRGQEARLRCSPMKGHSHVYWYRQLPEEGLKFMVYLQKENIIDESGMPKERFSAEFPKEGPSILRIQQVVRGDSAAYFCASSSTTGNSGNTIYFGEGSWLTVV.

This clonotype was detected only once. The chain joins TRBV20-1 to TRBJ2-1, with 9 nucleotides matching TRBD2. Germline V gene data show CDR1 as DFQATT and CDR2 as SNEGSKA (reference sequence). The CDR3 is 17 amino acids. V was clipped by 2 bases and J by 1 base; unmatched bases: 9. CDR3 coding DNA: TGCAGTGCTAGACCGGCTAGCGGGAAGTATTCCTACAATGAGCAGTTCTTC. This translates into CSARPASGKYSYNEQFF.